Reported below is one T cell receptor beta chain. Antigen unknown. Other nucleotide sequences from this sample produce the same CDR3. These data belong to a study of Ad26.COV2.S vaccination and SARS-CoV-2 variants. Study outcomes and limitations: Spike-specific TCR breadth ran higher among vaccine recipients than placebo recipients. Recipients of vaccine and of placebo showed similar breadth of their non-spike TCR repertoires.

Described treatment: around 19 received Ad26.COV2.S at low or high dose, single or two shots; about five received placebo; per-sample allocation not given. Collection of samples fell on day 63 after the first vaccine or placebo injection. In Boston, an adult donor aged 18-55 years took part. As its vector, the vaccine had Ad26, which expressed Wuhan-strain SARS-CoV-2 spike. The germline CDR1 and CDR2 sequences are LGHDT and YNNKEL (reference sequence). Trimming pared 1 base from V and 1 base from J, leaving 4 bases between. CDR3 length equals 13 residues. Sequenced by immunoSEQ multiplex PCR; TCRdb stores in-frame clones only, minus some. The data show 360,000 or so clones, about nine tenths seen once.

Specimen: peripheral blood, collected in a trial of Ad26.COV2.S vaccine versus placebo. The rearrangement uses TRBV3-1 (or the pseudogene TRBV3-2) and TRBJ1-1; D gene unclear. This TCR was recovered from a person aged 18-60 years who received the Ad26.COV2.S COVID-19 vaccine or a placebo. In DNA, the CDR3 is TGTGCCAGCAGCCAAGGAGGGAACACTGAAGCTTTCTTT. Translated: CASSQGGNTEAFF.